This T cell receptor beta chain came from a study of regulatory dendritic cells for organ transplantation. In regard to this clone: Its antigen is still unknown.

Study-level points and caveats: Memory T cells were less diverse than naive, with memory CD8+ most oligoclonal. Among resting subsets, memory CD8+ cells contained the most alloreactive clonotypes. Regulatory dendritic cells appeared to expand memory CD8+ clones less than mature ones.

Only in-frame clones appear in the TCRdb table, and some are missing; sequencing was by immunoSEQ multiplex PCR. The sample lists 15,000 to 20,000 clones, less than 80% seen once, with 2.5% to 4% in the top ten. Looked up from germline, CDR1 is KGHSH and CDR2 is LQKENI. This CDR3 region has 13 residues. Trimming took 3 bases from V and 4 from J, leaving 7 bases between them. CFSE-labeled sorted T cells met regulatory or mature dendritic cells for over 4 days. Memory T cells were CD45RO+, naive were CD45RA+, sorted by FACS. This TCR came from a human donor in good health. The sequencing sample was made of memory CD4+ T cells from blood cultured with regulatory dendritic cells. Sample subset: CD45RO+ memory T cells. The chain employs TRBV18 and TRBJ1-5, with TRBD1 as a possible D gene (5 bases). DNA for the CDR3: TGTGCCAGCTCACCGCAGGGTAATCAGCCCCAGCATTTT. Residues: CASSPQGNQPQHF.